The table lists the clone carrying this T cell receptor beta chain with many counts. TCRdb used MiXCR to reprocess the RT-PCR reads, holding one entry per CDR3 protein. The sample shows more than 550,000 distinct CDR3 sequences, around 14% of them seen only once. The receptor's source is a female donor in good health, serving as a healthy control. The sequenced sample consisted of memory CD4+ T cells from blood.

The CDR3 is CASSLHRENTEAFF. The CDR3 DNA reads TGTGCCAGCAGTCTACACAGAGAGAACACTGAAGCTTTCTTT. The V call is TRBV6-4, the J call TRBJ1-1; D unclear. The germline V gene encodes CDR1 MRHNA and CDR2 SNTAGT. The V end lost 5 bases, the J end lost 1 base, and 11 bases lay between the germline ends. CDR3 length: 14 amino acids.